This TCR beta chain originates from a study of human CD8 memory T cell subsets (dated by TCRdb to about 2020). Concerning the study at large: To assess clonal relationships, the TCRbeta repertoires of stem-like (TSTEM), progenitor exhausted-like (TPEX) and effector memory CD8+ T cell subsets were compared. TCRbeta repertoires were obtained from six donors, each contributing TSTEM, TPEX and effector memory subsets. Broad study findings and their caveats: Based on Chao1 estimates, TSTEM subsets appeared to have greater repertoire diversity than TPEX subsets, which may reflect a broader range of specificities. The stem-like TSTEM and TPEX subsets each shared clonotypes with effector memory cells, but the TSTEM and TPEX repertoires had minimal overlap with each other, suggesting distinct antigen spectra. Only TCRbeta chains were sequenced, and the repertoire comparisons were based on roughly six donors and tested using paired t-tests with Bonferroni correction. TSTEM and TPEX subsets showed similarly high normalized Shannon-Wiener diversity, whereas effector memory subsets were comparatively less diverse.

CCR7+ PD-1- TIGIT- cells were classified as stem-like memory CD8+ T cells (TSTEM). Peripheral blood mononuclear cells were isolated from healthy donor buffy coats by density gradient separation. Negative magnetic separation using EasySep or MojoSort CD8+ T cell isolation kits was how the study enriched total CD8+ T cells. An RNeasy Mini Kit was used to extract total RNA from duplicate vials of some 150,000 sorted CD8+ T cells per subset. PBMCs were used either fresh or after being cryopreserved in fetal bovine serum containing roughly 10% DMSO. Fluorescence-activated cell sorting on a FACSAria III was used to sort CD8+ T cell subsets to purity. Sequencing relied on a NextSeq 550. A Human TCR Profiling Kit was used to prepare UMI-labeled 5' RACE TCRbeta libraries. Every TCRbeta library was prepared in parallel, with the same number of PCR cycles used for all of the libraries. The authors' analysis ran thus. Each TCRbeta library contained between roughly 2,600 and 18,000 functional CDR3beta clonotypes. MIGEC 1.2.9 handled UMI extraction and consensus assembly, with a minimum of three reads required per UMI. MiXCR 3.0.3 was used to extract the in-frame CDR3beta repertoires. Diversity metrics were computed in VDJtools 1.2.1 after downsampling each sample to 42,000 randomly selected UMIs. Repertoire overlap metrics D, R and F2 were calculated in VDJtools for the top 3,000 clones of each sample pair. TCRdb reprocessed the raw reads; every CDR3 protein sequence is a single record, and DNA is not supplied. TCRdb's processing, not the authors' own work, is the source of the V and J calls. The table for this sample lists some 10,000 distinct CDR3 sequences. The top ten clonotypes cover about a fifth of the sample.

CDR1 and CDR2, looked up from the germline V gene (reference sequence), are LNHDA and SQIVND. The CDR3 runs 13 residues from the cysteine to the phenylalanine. No DNA was logged. Concerning this clonotype itself: There is no known antigen for this receptor.

Sequenced sample: CD8+ stem-like memory T cells (TSCM and TCM) sorted from PBMCs. The meaning of the sample's cell subset or site label: stem-like memory CD8 T cells (TSTEM), CCR7+ PD-1- TIGIT-. Rearrangement joined TRBV19 to TRBJ1-2. The TCR originated in a human donor in good health. The CDR3 sequence is CASSTDGYYGYTF.